The 10 T cell receptor beta chains presented below share a single source sample, sequenced in a study of graft-versus-host responses after intestinal transplantation. The method was immunoSEQ multiplex PCR; TCRdb's version includes in-frame clones alone and lacks a portion of them. Of approximately 86,000 clones in the sample, 92% were seen once. For these receptors, no antigen is known. This sample comprised unstimulated CD8+ T cells sorted from spleen or lymph node cells, obtained before transplant. These receptors were obtained from a human donor who was the organ donor for an intestinal transplant.

This clone turned up a few times. The V and J genes are TRBV7-9 and TRBJ1-4; D not certain. V lost 6 bases, J lost 6 bases, and 11 bases lay in between. Germline assignment: CDR1 SEHNR and CDR2 FQNEAQ (reference sequence). The CDR3 consists of 13 residues. As DNA, the CDR3 is TGTGCCAGCAGTCCCACCCCGGATGAAAAACTGTTTTTT. Translating gives CASSPTPDEKLFF.

The chain couples TRBV5-8 to TRBJ2-1; 8 bases map to TRBD2. This CDR3 has 14 amino acids. With V trimmed by 4 bases and J by 7 bases, 7 bases remained unmatched. Germline V lookup: CDR1 SGHTS, CDR2 YDEGEE. Written as DNA, the CDR3 is TGTGCCAGCAGCCCGGATGGCGGGGGGAATGAGCAGTTCTTC. This encodes CASSPDGGGNEQFF.

The genes are TRBV9 and TRBJ1-2; no definite D call. The CDR3 runs 13 residues. Trimming took 0 bases from V and 6 from J, leaving 9 bases between them. Germline lookup yields CDR1 SGDLS and CDR2 YYNGEE. CDR3: CASSVGAGNGYTF. The CDR3 DNA follows: TGTGCCAGCAGCGTAGGCGCAGGTAATGGCTACACCTTC. The full variable domain, in which reference TRBV9 and TRBJ1-2 provide the parts outside the CDR3, is DSGVTQTPKHLITATGQRVTLRCSPRSGDLSVYWYQQSLDQGLQFLIQYYNGEERAKGNILERFSAQQFPDLHSELNLSSLELGDSALYFCASSVGAGNGYTFGSGTRLTVV.

J is TRBJ2-1 and V is TRBV11-3; possible D gene TRBD2, 6 bases. Between the trimmed V and J ends, which lost 8 bases and 10 bases, there was a span of 12 bases. Germline V gene sequence: CDR1 SGHNT, CDR2 YENEEA. CDR3 length equals 11 residues. CDR3 nucleotide sequence: TGTGCCAGCGCCGGGGGTATGGAGCAGTTCTTC. It codes for CASAGGMEQFF.

The chain couples TRBV9 to TRBJ2-1, with TRBD2 matching 11 bases. CDR3 length: 21 amino acids. CDR1 SGDLS and CDR2 YYNGEE come from the germline V gene. Trimming removed 4 bases from V and 5 bases from J; junction bases left unmatched: 23. For the CDR3, the DNA is TGTGCCAGCAGCATCCAGAGGGATAGGACTAGCGGGCTTTCTGAGAACAATGAGCAGTTCTTC. Translated: CASSIQRDRTSGLSENNEQFF.

This clone was observed a few times. V is TRBV28 and J is TRBJ1-5; the D gene is possibly TRBD1 (5 bases). V gave up 4 bases and J gave up 2 bases, with 12 bases separating them. The CDR3 covers 15 residues. Germline values: CDR1 MDHEN, CDR2 SYDVKM. The CDR3 nucleotides read TGTGCCAGCAGTTCATCAGGGTTGGGCAATCAGCCCCAGCATTTT. Translated, it gives CASSSSGLGNQPQHF.

The gene calls are TRBV7-2 and TRBJ2-5, with 10 bases lining up with TRBD2. CDR1 is SGHTA and CDR2 is FQGNSA in the germline V gene. With 1 base clipped from V and 4 bases from J, the junction kept 3 bases outside the gene matches. This CDR3 region has 15 residues. The CDR3 protein is CASSLGPSGGETQYF. In DNA form, the CDR3 reads TGTGCCAGCAGCTTAGGCCCTAGCGGGGGAGAGACCCAGTACTTC.

This clone was recorded once. The chain recombines TRBV27 with TRBJ1-1; TRBD1 matches 7 bases. CDR1 and CDR2 (germline): MNHEY, SMNVEV (reference sequence). The trim removed 4 bases at V and 4 bases at J, leaving 3 bases unmatched. CDR3 length: 13 amino acids. The CDR3 nucleotides are TGTGCCAGCAGTTGGGACAGCTTCACTGAAGCTTTCTTT. Protein product: CASSWDSFTEAFF.

The chain employs TRBV7-8 and TRBJ2-7, with a tentative D call TRBD1 (6 bases). This CDR3 spans 15 amino acids. Between the trimmed V and J ends, which lost 2 bases and 2 bases, there was a span of 13 bases. In germline, CDR1 is SGHVS, CDR2 FQNEAQ. The CDR3 is CASSLSPDSTYEQYF. CDR3 sequence (DNA): TGTGCCAGCAGCTTATCACCGGACAGCACCTACGAGCAGTACTTC.

The chain uses TRBV5-4 and TRBJ2-5; 11 bases fit TRBD2. CDR3 size: 17 residues. The ends lost 0 bases at V and 1 base at J; junction bases unmatched: 5. Germline CDR1 and CDR2: SGHNT and YYREEE (reference sequence). The CDR3, as DNA: TGTGCCAGCAGCTTGGTGGTAGCGGGGGGGCTCCAAGAGACCCAGTACTTC. Translation gives CASSLVVAGGLQETQYF.